This entry features one T cell receptor beta chain sequence. This specimen comes from a study of blood T cell repertoires in COVID-19. On the study more broadly: The United States, Italy and Spain provided the acute and convalescent COVID-19 samples. The cDNA or gDNA used as material had been derived from T cells, B-cell-depleted T cells, or PBMCs.

Trimming took 6 bases from V and 4 from J, leaving 22 bases between them. Germline V lookup: CDR1 MDHEN, CDR2 SYDVKM. This CDR3 spans 16 amino acids. In the authors' workflow: Reference gene primer amplification yielded estimated nucleated cell counts. Profiling relied on immunoSEQ multiplex PCR, and the TCRdb table lists in-frame clones only, not all of them. V and J calls plus clone size are reproduced from that table; the DNA served to infer D and trimming. The sample holds over 70,000 clones, 75% to 90% seen once. J is TRBJ2-7 and V is TRBV28; tentatively, D is TRBD2 (6 bases). Material: peripheral blood. This TCR derives from an elderly man with acute or convalescent COVID-19. The CDR3 is CASRPPSVFIEYEQYF. CDR3 coding DNA: TGTGCCAGCAGACCTCCTAGCGTCTTCATCGAGTACGAGCAGTACTTC.